Listed below are T cell receptor beta chains from one sample, sequenced in a study of CD8 T cells in ankylosing spondylitis. One entry per CDR3 protein results from TCRdb running MiXCR on the 5' RACE reads. The sample lists fewer than 750,000 distinct CDR3 sequences, under 20% occurring once. The sequenced sample was blood, either unsorted or a sorted T cell fraction (not recorded which). The receptor source for this set is a male donor with ankylosing spondylitis. Each CDR3 is given without its conserved first and last residue. A D gene is named only where the DNA matches it firmly.

CDR3	D	V	J
ASSKGNQGTDTQY	-	TRBV21-1	TRBJ2-3
ASSISGTVNTGELF	TRBD2	TRBV7-3	TRBJ2-2
ASSQVSSGGNYEQY	TRBD2	TRBV4-1	TRBJ2-7
ASSYSRDRTTDTQY	-	TRBV7-6	TRBJ2-3
TSSQGTSGTENEQF	-	TRBV1	TRBJ2-1
ASSPRESYGGYNEQF	-	TRBV7-7	TRBJ2-1
SARSTGLGGGLYEQY	-	TRBV20-1	TRBJ2-7
ASSPGGDFNSPLH	-	TRBV7-6	TRBJ1-6
ASRGVGDTQY	-	TRBV12-3/TRBV12-4	TRBJ2-3
ASSQGTSGYEQY	TRBD2	TRBV4-3	TRBJ2-7
ASSERDRGFYNEQF	TRBD1	TRBV9	TRBJ2-1
ASSLRGNYLLGEQF	TRBD2	TRBV28	TRBJ2-1
ASSSYSVGGYT	-	TRBV12-3/TRBV12-4	TRBJ1-2
AFRTANTGELF	-	TRBV30	TRBJ2-2
ASSFRDPKNIQY	-	TRBV5-1	TRBJ2-4
SARVALKTEAF	-	TRBV20-1	TRBJ1-1
ASSLATGNSYNEQF	-	TRBV28	TRBJ2-1
ASSERAANTGELF	-	TRBV2	TRBJ2-2
ASSPRDKNFLAGDNEQF	TRBD2	TRBV12-3/TRBV12-4	TRBJ2-1
ASSLTFGGPNTGELF	-	TRBV7-2	TRBJ2-2
SARTSGRAYYNEQF	TRBD2	TRBV20-1	TRBJ2-1
ASSLYRDRGSNQPQH	TRBD1	TRBV5-1	TRBJ1-5
ASSLEVAGGPTGTDTQY	TRBD2	TRBV11-2	TRBJ2-3
ASSLPLGELF	-	TRBV27	TRBJ2-2
ASSHLQAGYGYT	-	TRBV7-9	TRBJ1-2
ASRYRDNTDTQY	-	TRBV6-5	TRBJ2-3
ASSSITGDPYEQY	TRBD1	TRBV7-9	TRBJ2-7
ASSYSRGGASGNTIY	-	TRBV6-5	TRBJ1-3
SGRLAGETSSYNEQF	TRBD2	TRBV20-1	TRBJ2-1
SAVDRLGGMRYNEQF	TRBD2	TRBV20-1	TRBJ2-1
ASSLWPGVNQPQH	-	TRBV5-5	TRBJ1-5
ATSDTGRGTGELF	-	TRBV24-1	TRBJ2-2
ASSRERRTDTRY	-	TRBV7-2	TRBJ2-3
ASSLAWDTQY	-	TRBV7-9	TRBJ2-3
ASSQGQLSYNEQF	TRBD1	TRBV4-1	TRBJ2-1
ASSLTGPQYGYT	-	TRBV5-6	TRBJ1-2
ATKRYGYT	-	TRBV6-5	TRBJ1-2
ASSSTGGLGTGELF	TRBD1	TRBV11-1	TRBJ2-2
ASSPTQGIGSGANVLT	-	TRBV2	TRBJ2-6
ASSPTWGNAYNEQF	-	TRBV6-1	TRBJ2-1